This passage covers 28 T cell receptor beta chains from one sample sequenced in a study of the immune and genomic landscape of osteosarcoma. The post-treatment osteosarcoma tumors were primary, local recurrence or metastasis specimens from poor-prognosis patients. Profiled with immunoSEQ multiplex PCR; TCRdb holds only in-frame clones, not every one. The sample contains some 6,200 clones, 65% to 80% of which appear only once. Sequences were obtained from osteosarcoma tumor tissue from the lung. The receptor set was obtained from a human donor with osteosarcoma.

This chain links TRBV6-5 with TRBJ1-6; D perhaps matches TRBD1 (6 bases). The germline V gene has CDR1 MNHEY and CDR2 SVGAGI. Trimming took off 8 bases at V and 8 bases at J, with 19 bases between the two ends. This CDR3 is built from 15 residues. The CDR3 region has the DNA TGTGCCAGCCGCCGACAGAGGGGGGAGGATTCACCCCTCCACTTT. The encoded protein is CASRRQRGEDSPLHF.

The chain joins TRBV4-3 to TRBJ1-2; tentatively, D is TRBD1 (5 bases). Trimming removed 4 bases at V and 8 bases at J, with 20 bases between. The CDR3 is 15 residues long. In germline, CDR1 is LGHNA, CDR2 YSLEER. CDR3 nucleotide sequence: TGCGCCAGCAGCCCATTTGGGTGGGATAGGGGAGGCTACACCTTC. Translating it yields CASSPFGWDRGGYTF.

The count of this clone is one. This rearrangement joins TRBV29-1 to TRBJ1-1; maybe TRBD1 (6 bases). This CDR3 is 16 amino acids long. The germline CDR1 and CDR2 sequences are SQVTM and ANQGSEA. V lost 5 bases and J lost 5, with 24 bases in between. The CDR3 loop reads CSVSPGAGGAVTEAFF. CDR3 DNA sequence: TGCAGCGTTTCCCCCGGGGCGGGGGGGGCGGTTACTGAAGCTTTCTTT.

The chain couples TRBV5-6 to TRBJ1-1; 7 nucleotides align to TRBD1. This CDR3 is 16 amino acids long. Germline CDR1 and CDR2: SGHDT and YYEEEE. The V segment lost 4 bases and the J segment 6 bases; nucleotides outside the gene matches: 15. The CDR3 reads CASSPRGQRFNAEAFF. The DNA for the CDR3 is TGTGCCAGCAGCCCACGGGGACAGCGCTTCAACGCTGAAGCTTTCTTT.

V is TRBV11-2 and J is TRBJ2-6, with unresolved D. Trimming removed 1 base from V and 4 bases from J, with 5 bases in between. The germline gives CDR1 SGHAT, CDR2 FQNNGV. The CDR3 runs 14 residues. CDR3 sequence: CASSLGAGANVLTF. The CDR3 DNA reads TGTGCCAGCAGCTTAGGCGCCGGGGCCAACGTCCTGACTTTC.

J is TRBJ2-7 and V is TRBV19, with 9 bases identical to TRBD1. Germline CDR1 LNHDA, CDR2 SQIVND (reference sequence). The V segment lost 9 bases and the J segment 1 base; nucleotides outside the gene matches: 7. The CDR3 totals 14 residues. The CDR3 region has the DNA TGTGCCAGCACTGGGACAGGGCCATCCTACGAGCAGTACTTC. Its protein is CASTGTGPSYEQYF.

The CDR3: CSVAQGTEAFF. The CDR3 nucleotides read TGCAGCGTTGCACAGGGGACTGAAGCTTTCTTT. The chain carries TRBV29-1 and TRBJ1-1; TRBD1 matches at 7 bases. Germline CDR1 is SQVTM and CDR2 is ANQGSEA. The CDR3 runs 11 residues. Trimming removed 4 bases from V and 5 bases from J; junction bases left unmatched: 1.

This chain uses TRBV21-1 with TRBJ1-1; TRBD1 reflects the table's D call only, with no check against the DNA. TRBV21-1 is reported as a pseudogene. The CDR3 loop spans 14 amino acids. CDR3 coding DNA: TGTGCCAGCAGCAAAGACAGGGGGAGCTCTGAAGCTTTCTTT. It translates to CASSKDRGSSEAFF.

This clone has a single count. J is TRBJ2-1 and V is TRBV11-2, with 11 bases lining up with TRBD1. V lost 0 bases and J lost 7; bases outside the gene matches: 5. Germline CDR1 SGHAT, CDR2 FQNNGV. The CDR3 spans 16 residues. CDR3: CASSLEAGQGANEQFF. Here the CDR3 DNA reads TGTGCCAGCAGCTTAGAGGCTGGACAGGGGGCGAATGAGCAGTTCTTC.

The V and J genes are TRBV2 and TRBJ1-3; D is unclear. This CDR3 is built from 16 residues. Germline CDR1 reads SNHLY; CDR2 reads FYNNEI. V shed 0 bases and J shed 4 bases, with 13 bases lying between them. CDR3 in amino acids: CASSEALAGAGNTIYF. The CDR3 DNA is TGTGCCAGCAGTGAAGCGCTCGCGGGAGCGGGAAACACCATATATTTT.

The chain joins TRBV5-1 to TRBJ2-2, with 10 nucleotides matching TRBD1. Looked up from germline, CDR1 is SGHRS and CDR2 is YFSETQ. The CDR3 loop spans 14 amino acids. With V trimmed by 5 bases and J by 4 bases, 2 bases remained unmatched. CDR3 nucleotide sequence: TGCGCCAGCAGGGGGACAGGGGCCACCGGGGAGCTGTTTTTT. Protein sequence: CASRGTGATGELFF.

The chain links TRBV7-2 to TRBJ2-1; D gene ambiguous. CDR3 length: 14 residues. V was shortened by 1 base and J by 5 bases, with 9 bases between the two germline ends. Looked up from germline, CDR1 is SGHTA and CDR2 is FQGNSA. In nucleotides, the CDR3 is TGTGCCAGCAGCTTAGTAATCGGCAACAATGAGCAGTTCTTC. Translated, it gives CASSLVIGNNEQFF.

The chain has TRBV6-6 and TRBJ1-5, with D possibly TRBD1 on 6 matching bases. CDR1 and CDR2 (germline): MNHNY, SVGAGI (reference sequence). Trimming cost V 6 bases and J 4 bases, with 13 bases left between them. The length of the CDR3 is 14 residues. The CDR3, as DNA: TGTGCCAGCAGAAATACAGGGAGGAATCAGCCCCAGCATTTT. Protein product: CASRNTGRNQPQHF.

This clone came up once. The V call is TRBV6-5, the J call TRBJ2-1; D remains unclear. V gave up 4 bases and J gave up 5 bases, with 12 bases separating them. Germline CDR1 reads MNHEY; CDR2 reads SVGAGI. The CDR3 sequence is 14 residues long. As DNA, the CDR3 is TGTGCCAGCAGTTCCCGTGGTTCGGACAATGAGCAGTTCTTC. Translated, it gives CASSSRGSDNEQFF.

The chain combines TRBV27 with TRBJ2-7; 7 bases are a match to TRBD1. Germline loops: CDR1 MNHEY, CDR2 SMNVEV (reference sequence). V trimming: 8 bases; J trimming: 0 bases; junction bases outside the gene matches: 7. The CDR3 totals 14 residues. In DNA, the CDR3 is TGTGCCAGCGGAGGACAGGACAGCTCCTACGAGCAGTACTTC. Encoded protein: CASGGQDSSYEQYF.

The chain joins TRBV5-1 to TRBJ2-3; 11 bases align to TRBD1. The CDR3 has 17 residues. V shed 4 bases and J 3 bases; nucleotides not matched to a gene: 10. CDR1 SGHRS and CDR2 YFSETQ come from the germline V gene. Here the CDR3 reads CASSRTGGNRITDTQYF. CDR3 DNA sequence: TGCGCCAGCAGCCGGACAGGGGGCAATAGGATAACAGATACGCAGTATTTT.

The rearrangement links TRBV15 to TRBJ1-2, with TRBD1 identical over 11 bases. This CDR3 region has 13 residues. V was pared by 5 bases and J by 8 bases, with 4 bases of the junction left unmatched. Germline CDR1 and CDR2: LNHNV and YYDKDF (reference sequence). DNA for the CDR3: TGTGCCACCAGCTCGGACAGGGGGCTAGGCTACACCTTC. It translates to CATSSDRGLGYTF. The variable domain in full, with the rest retrieved from reference TRBV15 and TRBJ1-2, is DAMVIQNPRYQVTQFGKPVTLSCSQTLNHNVMYWYQQKSSQAPKLLFHYYDKDFNNEADTPDNFQSRRPNTSFCFLDIRSPGLGDTAMYLCATSSDRGLGYTFGSGTRLTVV.

This clone was found once. The chain carries TRBV5-8 and TRBJ2-4; D not resolved. The germline V gene encodes CDR1 SGHTS and CDR2 YDEGEE. V was clipped by 1 base and J by 8 bases, with 1 base between them. This CDR3 is 10 amino acids long. CDR3 nucleotide sequence: TGTGCCAGCAGCTTGTACATTCAGTACTTC. It encodes CASSLYIQYF.

The V gene is TRBV5-4, the J gene TRBJ2-5, with 11 bases that match TRBD2. The CDR3 totals 14 residues. V lost 5 bases and J lost 5; bases outside the gene matches: 5. Germline V lookup: CDR1 SGHNT, CDR2 YYREEE (reference sequence). The CDR3 sequence: CASSPGLAEETQYF. The CDR3 bases are TGTGCCAGCAGTCCGGGACTAGCGGAGGAGACCCAGTACTTC.

The J gene is TRBJ1-2, the V gene TRBV6-6, with D possibly matching TRBD1 (5 bases). The length of the CDR3 is 12 residues. Trimming took 2 bases from V and 6 from J, leaving 7 bases between them. Per the germline V gene, CDR1 is MNHNY and CDR2 is SVGAGI (reference sequence). CDR3 sequence reads: CASSYRGHGYTF. CDR3 nucleotides: TGTGCCAGCAGTTACAGGGGACATGGCTACACCTTC.

This chain links TRBV5-1 with TRBJ2-2; D is uncertain. Germline lookup yields CDR1 SGHRS and CDR2 YFSETQ. The CDR3 is 15 amino acids. V lost 2 bases and J 2 bases, leaving 10 bases between the germline ends. CDR3 DNA sequence: TGCGCCAGCAGCTTCGCCCAGAGAAACACCGGGGAGCTGTTTTTT. Its protein product is CASSFAQRNTGELFF.

V usage is TRBV7-8 and J usage is TRBJ1-2, with 7 bases fitting TRBD1. CDR1 is SGHVS and CDR2 is FQNEAQ in the germline V gene. With V trimmed by 4 bases and J by 7 bases, 9 bases remained unmatched. The CDR3 is made up of 14 amino acids. CDR3 DNA sequence: TGTGCCAGCAGCTCCAGACAGGGCCTTAGTGGCTACACCTTC. Translating gives CASSSRQGLSGYTF.

V and J are TRBV28 and TRBJ1-5; D not resolved. Trimming removed 6 bases from V and 9 bases from J, with 15 bases in between. CDR1 is MDHEN and CDR2 is SYDVKM in the germline V gene. There are 13 residues in the CDR3. CDR3 residues: CASRANEYRPQHF. Written as DNA, the CDR3 is TGTGCCAGCAGGGCTAACGAGTACAGGCCCCAGCATTTT. Full variable domain (outside the CDR3, taken from reference TRBV28 and TRBJ1-5): DVKVTQSSRYLVKRTGEKVFLECVQDMDHENMFWYRQDPGLGLRLIYFSYDVKMKEKGDIPEGYSVSREKKERFSLILESASTNQTSMYLCASRANEYRPQHFGDGTRLSIL.

This clone turned up a few times. The chain joins TRBV29-1 to TRBJ1-4; no clear D. V was pared by 5 bases and J by 7 bases, with 14 bases between. The CDR3 is made up of 13 amino acids. CDR1 SQVTM and CDR2 ANQGSEA come from the germline V gene. The CDR3 here is CSVSERVREKLFF. CDR3 DNA: TGCAGCGTTTCTGAGCGAGTCCGTGAAAAACTGTTTTTT.

The chain recombines TRBV5-6 with TRBJ2-1; 14 bases align to TRBD2. CDR3 size: 18 residues. V shed 4 bases, J shed 2 bases, and the junction held 8 bases outside the gene matches. The germline V gene encodes CDR1 SGHDT and CDR2 YYEEEE. DNA for the CDR3: TGTGCCAGCAGCCTCCGACTAGCGGGAGGGAGGACCTACAATGAGCAGTTCTTC. This translates into CASSLRLAGGRTYNEQFF. The full variable domain, with the rest looked up from reference TRBV5-6 and TRBJ2-1, is DAGVTQSPTHLIKTRGQQVTLRCSPKSGHDTVSWYQQALGQGPQFIFQYYEEEERQRGNFPDRFSGHQFPNYSSELNVNALLLGDSALYLCASSLRLAGGRTYNEQFFGPGTRLTVL.

The chain carries TRBV7-9 and TRBJ2-1; 9 bases fit TRBD1. CDR1 and CDR2 from the germline V gene are SEHNR and FQNEAQ (reference sequence). The CDR3 covers 13 residues. Germline trimming cut 8 bases from V and 6 bases from J; bases unmatched to any gene: 5. DNA of the CDR3: TGTGCCAGCTTGGGACAGGGAACCAATGAGCAGTTCTTC. It yields the protein CASLGQGTNEQFF.

V gene TRBV19 combines with J gene TRBJ1-5; tentatively, D is TRBD1 (5 bases). The germline CDR1 and CDR2 sequences are LNHDA and SQIVND (reference sequence). This CDR3 has 13 residues. Between the trimmed V and J ends, which lost 7 bases and 7 bases, there was a span of 14 bases. The CDR3 sequence: CASTLIWTQPQHF. The CDR3 coding sequence is TGTGCCAGTACCCTTATTTGGACACAGCCCCAGCATTTT.

The V gene is TRBV6-5, the J gene TRBJ1-2; D perhaps matches TRBD1 (5 bases). The germline gives CDR1 MNHEY, CDR2 SVGAGI. The length of the CDR3 is 14 residues. The germline V and J ends were trimmed by 6 bases and 6 bases, with 17 bases remaining between them. CDR3 sequence reads: CASSPWGERDGYTF. For the CDR3, the DNA is TGTGCCAGCAGCCCGTGGGGGGAGCGAGATGGCTACACCTTC.